The 4 T cell receptor beta chains in this list originate from one sample, sequenced in a study of T cell clonotyping in hematopoietic cell transplantation. Assay: immunoSEQ multiplex PCR; the TCRdb copy retains only in-frame clones and omits some. The table has about 18,000 clones, 86% seen once. Time point here: recipient sample about 28 days before transplant, after cytoreduction. The source was peripheral blood mononuclear cells, collected before stem cell transplant. These receptors were taken from a man aged 50 to 59 with acute myeloid leukemia. Some clones in this sample may be carry-over from other donors' samples.

This clone showed up just a few times. The V call is TRBV4-3, the J call TRBJ1-1; D is undetermined. Germline lookup yields CDR1 LGHNA and CDR2 YSLEER. Trimming cost V 4 bases and J 1 base, with 13 bases left between them. This CDR3 contains 15 residues. The CDR3, as DNA: TGCGCCAGCAGCCGAACGTGGCGGGAGAACACTGAAGCTTTCTTT. As protein: CASSRTWRENTEAFF.

The chain joins TRBV7-3 to TRBJ2-1, with TRBD2 matching over 10 bases. The CDR3 spans 15 residues. The germline gives CDR1 SGHTA, CDR2 FQGTGA. Losses at the gene ends were 5 bases for V and 2 bases for J; bases not matched to a gene: 3. In nucleotides, the CDR3 is TGTGCCAGCAGCCCAAGCGGGGGGGCCTACAATGAGCAGTTCTTC. Protein sequence: CASSPSGGAYNEQFF.

The rearrangement links TRBV18 to TRBJ2-2; D unclear. CDR1 and CDR2 (germline): KGHSH, LQKENI. This CDR3 contains 17 residues. Trimming removed 0 bases at V and 1 base at J, with 12 bases between. CDR3 in DNA: TGTGCCAGCTCACCACCGCTAGGAAGGGTGAACACCGGGGAGCTGTTTTTT. Translating gives CASSPPLGRVNTGELFF.

CDR3 region: CASSTTGTDTQYF. In nucleotides, the CDR3 is TGCGCCAGCAGCACGACAGGGACGGATACGCAGTATTTT. V and J are TRBV5-1 and TRBJ2-3, with 7 bases fitting TRBD1. The CDR3 consists of 13 residues. J gave up 6 bases and V 4 bases, and 5 bases lay outside the gene matches. Germline V CDR1 and CDR2: SGHRS, YFSETQ. Full variable domain (rest looked up from reference TRBV5-1 and TRBJ2-3): KAGVTQTPRYLIKTRGQQVTLSCSPISGHRSVSWYQQTPGQGLQFLFEYFSETQRNKGNFPGRFSGRQFSNSRSEMNVSTLELGDSALYLCASSTTGTDTQYFGPGTRLTVL.